This T cell receptor (beta chain) was observed in a study of molecular identifiers for immune sequencing clone quantification. The germline gives CDR1 ENHRY, CDR2 SYGVKD. The V and J ends lost 4 bases and 4 bases, in that order; junction bases with no gene match: 4. CDR3 length: 15 residues. Sorting defined naive CD8 T cells as CD8+CD4-CCR7+CD45RA+. There are a few counts of this clonotype. In TCRdb, the PCR reads were re-called with MiXCR into one record per CDR3 protein. The sample shows over 600,000 distinct CDR3 sequences, about 20% of them seen only once. The source is a human donor in good health. Some libraries in this study had Jurkat cell RNA spiked in. Sequencing was carried out using naive CD8+ T cells from blood, with Jurkat cell RNA spiked in. Subset noted: FACS-sorted CD8+CD4-CCR7+CD45RA+ naive T cells. This chain uses TRBV10-3 with TRBJ2-2; 9 bases align to TRBD1. In nucleotides, the CDR3 is TGTGCCATCAGTGCCGGACAGGGGATCACCGGGGAGCTGTTTTTT. Amino acids: CAISAGQGITGELFF.